This T cell receptor (beta chain) appears in the sequencing data of a study of cytomegalovirus exposure and HLA in healthy donors. It was with 60 Vbeta and 13 Jbeta primers that the PCR ran. Repertoires were generated with immunoSEQ multiplex PCR, while TCRdb's copy carries only in-frame clones and drops some. This table has some 130,000 clones, over 60% appearing once. CDR1 is KGHSH, CDR2 LQKENI, per germline. The CDR3 runs to 16 residues. V was shortened by 1 base and J by 0 bases, with 13 bases between the two germline ends. The sample comprised PBMCs. The chain joins TRBV18 to TRBJ2-7; the D gene is possibly TRBD2 (6 bases). The source is a man in his forties or fifties in good health and CMV-seronegative. The CDR3: CASSPRYGGSSYEQYF. The DNA of the CDR3 is TGTGCCAGCTCACCACGATATGGGGGGAGCTCCTACGAGCAGTACTTC.